The 23 T cell receptor beta chains below come from one sample, sequenced in a study of technical replicates of blood from several donors. TCRdb's table, derived via immunoSEQ multiplex PCR, lists solely in-frame clones and lacks some. The table has about 82,000 clones, about 93% seen once. The sequenced sample was T cells isolated from PBMCs. Every receptor here comes from a human donor in good health.

The chain is built from TRBV30 and TRBJ2-2, with D uncertain. From germline, CDR1 is GTSNPN and CDR2 SVGIG (reference sequence). This CDR3 region has 12 residues. Trimming removed 5 bases from V and 2 bases from J, with 6 bases in between. CDR3 amino acids: CAWDFNTGELFF. Here the CDR3 DNA reads TGTGCCTGGGACTTCAACACCGGGGAGCTGTTTTTT.

This chain connects TRBV4-1 to TRBJ1-2; perhaps TRBD1 as D (5 bases). The CDR3 contains 17 residues. Per germline, CDR1 MGHRA and CDR2 YSYEKL. The germline V and J ends were trimmed by 0 bases and 6 bases, with 20 bases remaining between them. CDR3 bases: TGCGCCAGCAGCCAAGATTCGGCAGGGAATAGATGGGATGGCTACACCTTC. Translation gives CASSQDSAGNRWDGYTF.

V is TRBV6-1 and J is TRBJ2-3; a weak D match, TRBD2 (5 bases). This CDR3 region has 14 residues. With 8 bases removed from V and 4 bases from J, the gap between germline ends came to 16 bases. Germline lookup yields CDR1 MNHNS and CDR2 SASEGT. The CDR3 is CASSDGVTADTQYF. As DNA, the CDR3 is TGTGCCAGCTCAGACGGGGTCACTGCAGATACGCAGTATTTT.

The V and J genes are TRBV15 and TRBJ2-3; TRBD2 agrees at 7 bases. With V trimmed by 1 base and J by 6 bases, 10 bases remained unmatched. CDR3 length: 16 residues. In germline, CDR1 is LNHNV, CDR2 YYDKDF (reference sequence). The CDR3 reads CATSRVSSGRVDTQYF. CDR3 in DNA: TGTGCCACCAGCAGAGTTTCTAGCGGAAGGGTGGATACGCAGTATTTT.

The chain uses TRBV7-2 and TRBJ2-1; 7 bases line up with TRBD2. Looked up from germline, CDR1 is SGHTA and CDR2 is FQGNSA. This CDR3 comprises 16 residues. V was clipped by 2 bases and J by 4 bases; unmatched bases: 8. The CDR3 DNA reads as TGTGCCAGCAGCTTATCCGGCGGGAGTGCGTACAATGAGCAGTTCTTC. Residues: CASSLSGGSAYNEQFF. The full variable domain, rest sourced from reference TRBV7-2 and TRBJ2-1, is GAGVSQSPSNKVTEKGKDVELRCDPISGHTALYWYRQSLGQGLEFLIYFQGNSAPDKSGLPSDRFSAERTGGSVSTLTIQRTQQEDSAVYLCASSLSGGSAYNEQFFGPGTRLTVL.

V is TRBV7-8 and J is TRBJ1-1, with unresolved D. The length of the CDR3 is 14 residues. The ends were cut back, 1 base at V and 0 bases at J, with 6 bases in the middle. Germline-derived CDR1 and CDR2 are SGHVS and FQNEAQ. The CDR3 region has the DNA TGTGCCAGCAGCTTAGACTCCATGAACACTGAAGCTTTCTTT. Its translation: CASSLDSMNTEAFF.

This chain links TRBV29-1 with TRBJ1-1, with TRBD1 matching over 8 bases. J was trimmed by 3 bases and V by 0 bases; bases with no gene match: 3. Germline loops: CDR1 SQVTM, CDR2 ANQGSEA. The length of the CDR3 is 14 residues. CDR3 in DNA: TGCAGCGTTGAAGAGGACAGGGAAGACACTGAAGCTTTCTTT. Translating gives CSVEEDREDTEAFF.

CDR3 amino acids: CASSFPLAVTAPTDTQYF. The CDR3 DNA sequence: TGTGCCAGCAGTTTCCCACTAGCGGTCACGGCGCCCACAGATACGCAGTATTTT. The chain has TRBV28 and TRBJ2-3; 8 bases match TRBD2. V shed 3 bases and J 2 bases; nucleotides not matched to a gene: 13. The CDR3 consists of 18 residues. Germline V gene sequence: CDR1 MDHEN, CDR2 SYDVKM.

This clone was recorded once. The rearrangement uses TRBV5-1 and TRBJ2-7; D perhaps matches TRBD1 (5 bases). V lost 1 base, J lost 5 bases, and 13 bases lay in between. Germline V gene data show CDR1 as SGHRS and CDR2 as YFSETQ. The CDR3 runs 14 residues. CDR3 in DNA: TGCGCCAGCAGCTTGCAGGGCCGACAGCACGAGCAGTACTTC. It yields the protein CASSLQGRQHEQYF.

This chain joins TRBV4-3 and TRBJ2-7, with D possibly being TRBD2 (6 bases). V lost 0 bases and J 3 bases, leaving 15 bases between the germline ends. This CDR3 has 16 amino acids. Per germline, CDR1 LGHNA and CDR2 YSLEER. Written as DNA, the CDR3 is TGCGCCAGCAGCCAAGATAGTAAGGCGGGGAGCTACGAGCAGTACTTC. Encoded protein: CASSQDSKAGSYEQYF.

V usage is TRBV7-2 and J usage is TRBJ1-3, with D hard to call. Trimming took 5 bases from V and 4 from J, leaving 15 bases between them. This CDR3 spans 15 amino acids. From germline, CDR1 is SGHTA and CDR2 FQGNSA. CDR3 bases: TGTGCCAGCAGCCCTATAACGGTATCGGGAAACACCATATATTTT. Amino acid sequence: CASSPITVSGNTIYF.

This chain joins TRBV5-1 and TRBJ2-7; D may be TRBD2 (6 bases). Germline loops: CDR1 SGHRS, CDR2 YFSETQ. Deletions cut 4 bases from V and 0 bases from J, with 11 bases between. This CDR3 has 14 residues. CDR3 coding DNA: TGCGCCAGCAGCCGGGACGGGGGCTCCTACGAGCAGTACTTC. This gives the protein CASSRDGGSYEQYF.

The genes are TRBV6-1 and TRBJ1-5, with D possibly being TRBD1 (5 bases). The CDR3 has 15 amino acids. Trimming cost V 2 bases and J 2 bases, with 10 bases left between them. CDR1 is MNHNS, CDR2 SASEGT, per germline. The CDR3 DNA is TGTGCCAGCAGTGAACAGGGTTTCGGCAATCAGCCCCAGCATTTT. It translates to CASSEQGFGNQPQHF.

The V call is TRBV25-1, the J call TRBJ1-2, with D possibly TRBD1 on 6 matching bases. CDR3 length: 12 residues. With 4 bases removed from V and 9 bases from J, the gap between germline ends came to 12 bases. Germline CDR1 reads MGHDK; CDR2 reads SYGVNS. In nucleotides, the CDR3 is TGTGCCAGCAGTGCTGGAAGGGGGAGCTACACCTTC. Translated: CASSAGRGSYTF.

The chain has TRBV9 and TRBJ2-2; perhaps TRBD2 as D (6 bases). The V gene lost 4 bases and the J gene lost 3 bases, with 16 bases spanning the gap. The CDR3 covers 16 residues. Germline V gene data show CDR1 as SGDLS and CDR2 as YYNGEE. Here the CDR3 reads CASSLRQGGDTGELFF. As DNA, the CDR3 is TGTGCCAGCAGCTTACGTCAGGGAGGCGACACCGGGGAGCTGTTTTTT.

This clone was seen just once. CDR3 nucleotide sequence: TGTGCCAGCAGCCCCGCCGGAGGGAACACTGAAGCTTTCTTT. It encodes CASSPAGGNTEAFF. This sequence joins TRBV7-7 and TRBJ1-1; no clear D. V gave up 5 bases and J gave up 1 base, with 11 bases separating them. The CDR3 is 14 amino acids. Germline V lookup: CDR1 SSHAT, CDR2 FNYEAQ (reference sequence).

The genes are TRBV19 and TRBJ2-7; possibly TRBD2 for D (5 bases). This CDR3 comprises 14 residues. V lost 5 bases and J 1 base, leaving 12 bases between the germline ends. Germline assignment: CDR1 LNHDA and CDR2 SQIVND (reference sequence). CDR3 region: CASSDSRRSYEQYF. Here the CDR3 DNA reads TGTGCCAGTAGTGACTCCAGGAGGTCCTACGAGCAGTACTTC.

The V gene is TRBV6-6, the J gene TRBJ2-7; 10 nucleotides align to TRBD1. Germline loops: CDR1 MNHNY, CDR2 SVGAGI (reference sequence). The V and J ends lost 5 bases and 5 bases, in that order; junction bases with no gene match: 9. This CDR3 contains 15 residues. DNA of the CDR3: TGTGCCAGCAGTAAGTCCGGGACAGGGGTTGACGAGCAGTACTTC. Translating it yields CASSKSGTGVDEQYF.

The rearrangement links TRBV9 to TRBJ1-5, with D perhaps TRBD1 (6 bases). V lost 3 bases, J lost 1 base, and 8 bases lay in between. CDR3 length: 14 residues. Germline loops: CDR1 SGDLS, CDR2 YYNGEE. CDR3 DNA: TGTGCCAGCAGCGAGACAGGCAGCAATCAGCCCCAGCATTTT. The encoded protein is CASSETGSNQPQHF.

Only one count was recorded for this clone. The chain employs TRBV15 and TRBJ2-7; 8 bases match TRBD1. The germline V gene has CDR1 LNHNV and CDR2 YYDKDF (reference sequence). After removal of 4 bases from V and 7 bases from J, the junction contained 9 bases not matched to a gene. The length of the CDR3 is 14 residues. The DNA for the CDR3 is TGTGCCACCAGCAATTACGGACAGGGAGTTGAGCAGTACTTC. Protein product: CATSNYGQGVEQYF.

The V and J genes are TRBV6-1 and TRBJ2-7, with TRBD1 identical over 10 bases. The trim removed 6 bases at V and 4 bases at J, leaving 6 bases unmatched. The CDR3 is made up of 14 amino acids. In germline, CDR1 is MNHNS, CDR2 SASEGT. The CDR3 coding sequence is TGTGCCAGCAGGACCGGGACAGGGGTTTACGAGCAGTACTTC. Its translation is CASRTGTGVYEQYF.

This sequence joins TRBV5-5 and TRBJ2-7, with TRBD2 identical over 7 bases. CDR3 length equals 14 residues. Germline V lookup: CDR1 SGHKS, CDR2 YYEKEE (reference sequence). J gave up 1 base and V 0 bases, and 1 base lay outside the gene matches. As DNA, the CDR3 is TGTGCCAGCAGCTTGGTGGGAGGGTCCTACGAGCAGTACTTC. This translates into CASSLVGGSYEQYF. Looking up the rest from reference TRBV5-5 and TRBJ2-7 gives the full variable domain: DAGVTQSPTHLIKTRGQQVTLRCSPISGHKSVSWYQQVLGQGPQFIFQYYEKEERGRGNFPDRFSARQFPNYSSELNVNALLLGDSALYLCASSLVGGSYEQYFGPGTRLTVT.

This clone was observed a few times. The J gene is TRBJ1-1, the V gene TRBV29-1, with 9 bases fitting TRBD1. Looked up from germline, CDR1 is SQVTM and CDR2 is ANQGSEA. The CDR3 sequence is 12 residues long. V was pared by 4 bases and J by 3 bases, with 0 bases of the junction left unmatched. The CDR3 DNA reads TGCAGCGTTGGGACAGGGGACACTGAAGCTTTCTTT. This translates into CSVGTGDTEAFF. Together with reference TRBV29-1 and TRBJ1-1, the CDR3 gives the full variable domain: SAVISQKPSRDICQRGTSLTIQCQVDSQVTMMFWYRQQPGQSLTLIATANQGSEATYESGFVIDKFPISRPNLTFSTLTVSNMSPEDSSIYLCSVGTGDTEAFFGQGTRLTVV.